Each of the 7 T cell receptor beta chains below was sequenced from the same sample in a study of blood T cell repertoires in COVID-19. Some clones are missing from TCRdb's copy, which holds only in-frame ones; the method was immunoSEQ multiplex PCR. This table holds roughly 210,000 clones, 80% to 85% found once. Material: peripheral blood. These TCRs come from a woman aged 80 or over with COVID-19, enrolled during active disease.

The chain is built from TRBV11-2 and TRBJ2-5; 7 nucleotides match TRBD2. In germline, CDR1 is SGHAT, CDR2 FQNNGV. Losses at the gene ends were 5 bases for V and 4 bases for J; bases not matched to a gene: 13. This CDR3 is 16 amino acids long. CDR3 residues: CASSPGEGGLRETQYF. The CDR3 nucleotides are TGTGCCAGCAGCCCGGGGGAGGGTGGTCTTAGAGAGACCCAGTACTTC.

V is TRBV19 and J is TRBJ1-4; D perhaps matches TRBD1 (6 bases). The V end was cut by 3 bases, the J end by 3 bases, with 14 bases between. This CDR3 has 16 amino acids. CDR1 and CDR2 (germline): LNHDA, SQIVND (reference sequence). CDR3 amino acids: CASSIPLAGANEKLFF. In nucleotides, the CDR3 is TGTGCCAGTAGTATCCCGTTGGCAGGGGCTAATGAAAAACTGTTTTTT.

This chain links TRBV19 with TRBJ2-3, with 8 positions matching TRBD2. Germline CDR1 LNHDA, CDR2 SQIVND (reference sequence). The CDR3 totals 15 residues. J gave up 2 bases and V 6 bases, and 7 bases lay outside the gene matches. CDR3 amino acids: CASSGGATFTDTQYF. The DNA for the CDR3 is TGTGCCAGTAGCGGGGGGGCTACTTTCACAGATACGCAGTATTTT.

V gene TRBV18 combines with J gene TRBJ1-2, with D perhaps TRBD1 (6 bases). The V end was cut by 3 bases, the J end by 4 bases, with 15 bases between. This CDR3 contains 15 residues. CDR1 KGHSH and CDR2 LQKENI come from the germline V gene. Here the CDR3 DNA reads TGTGCCAGCTCACCTGGGACATCAAGGGGCTATGGCTACACCTTC. Translation gives CASSPGTSRGYGYTF.

This rearrangement joins TRBV5-4 to TRBJ1-6, with D hard to call. The germline CDR1 and CDR2 sequences are SGHNT and YYREEE (reference sequence). The CDR3 runs 15 residues. The V gene lost 4 bases and the J gene lost 2 bases, with 10 bases spanning the gap. DNA of the CDR3: TGTGCCAGCAGCATCGGGTTGACCTATAATTCACCCCTCCACTTT. Amino acids: CASSIGLTYNSPLHF.

This rearrangement joins TRBV18 to TRBJ2-1; 11 nucleotides agree with TRBD2. J gave up 8 bases and V 3 bases, and 9 bases lay outside the gene matches. This CDR3 is built from 16 residues. Per germline, CDR1 KGHSH and CDR2 LQKENI. As DNA, the CDR3 is TGTGCCAGCTCACCGCCTCTAGCGGGGGGCGCAGATGAGCAGTTCTTC. This sequence encodes CASSPPLAGGADEQFF.

This rearrangement joins TRBV6-6 to TRBJ2-2; 10 nucleotides match TRBD2. Trimming at V came to 5 bases and at J to 2 bases, leaving 8 bases not matched to a gene. In germline, CDR1 is MNHNY, CDR2 SVGAGI (reference sequence). The length of the CDR3 is 17 residues. CDR3 in amino acids: CASSRPSSGGNTGELFF. The CDR3 DNA follows: TGTGCCAGCAGTCGCCCTTCTAGCGGGGGAAACACCGGGGAGCTGTTTTTT.